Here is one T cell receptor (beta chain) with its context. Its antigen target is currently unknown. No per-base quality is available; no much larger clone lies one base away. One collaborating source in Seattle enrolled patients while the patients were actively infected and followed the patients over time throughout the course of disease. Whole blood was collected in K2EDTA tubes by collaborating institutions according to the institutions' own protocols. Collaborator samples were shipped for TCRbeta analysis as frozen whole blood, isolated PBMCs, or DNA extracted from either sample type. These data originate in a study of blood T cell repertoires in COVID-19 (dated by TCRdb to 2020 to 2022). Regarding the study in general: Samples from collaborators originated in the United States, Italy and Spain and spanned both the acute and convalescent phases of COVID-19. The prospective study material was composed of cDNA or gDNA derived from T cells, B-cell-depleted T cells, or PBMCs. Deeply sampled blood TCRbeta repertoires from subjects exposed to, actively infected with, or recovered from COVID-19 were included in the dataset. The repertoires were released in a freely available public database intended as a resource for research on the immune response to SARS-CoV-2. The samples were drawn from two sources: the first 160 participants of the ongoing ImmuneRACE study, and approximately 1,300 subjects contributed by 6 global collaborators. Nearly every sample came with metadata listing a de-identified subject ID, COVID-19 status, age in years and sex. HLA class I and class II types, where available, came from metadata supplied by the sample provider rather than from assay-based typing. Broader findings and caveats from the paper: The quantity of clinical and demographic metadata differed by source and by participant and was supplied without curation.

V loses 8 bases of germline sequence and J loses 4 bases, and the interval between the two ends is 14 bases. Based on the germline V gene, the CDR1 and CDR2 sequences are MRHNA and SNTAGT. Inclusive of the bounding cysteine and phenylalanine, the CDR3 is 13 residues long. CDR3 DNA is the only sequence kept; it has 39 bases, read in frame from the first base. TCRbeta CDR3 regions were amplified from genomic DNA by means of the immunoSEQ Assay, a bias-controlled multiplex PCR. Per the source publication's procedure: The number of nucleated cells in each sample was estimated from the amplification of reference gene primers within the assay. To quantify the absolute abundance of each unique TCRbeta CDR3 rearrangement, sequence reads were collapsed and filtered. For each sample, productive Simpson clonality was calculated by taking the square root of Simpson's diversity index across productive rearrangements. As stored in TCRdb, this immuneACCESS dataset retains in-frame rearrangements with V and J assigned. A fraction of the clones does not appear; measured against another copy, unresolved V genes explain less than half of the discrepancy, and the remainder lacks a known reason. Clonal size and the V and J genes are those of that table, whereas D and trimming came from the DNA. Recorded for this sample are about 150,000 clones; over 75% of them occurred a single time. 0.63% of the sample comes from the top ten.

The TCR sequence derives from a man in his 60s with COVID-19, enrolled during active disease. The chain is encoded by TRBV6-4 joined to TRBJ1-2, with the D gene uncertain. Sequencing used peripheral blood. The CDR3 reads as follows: CASDDTNFYGYTF. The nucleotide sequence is TGTGCCAGCGACGACACCAACTTCTATGGCTACACCTTC.